These T cell receptor beta chains were read from a single sample in a study of blood T cell repertoires in COVID-19. The method was immunoSEQ multiplex PCR; TCRdb's version includes in-frame clones alone and lacks a portion of them. The sample has about 50,000 clones, around 83% seen once. The sample taken for sequencing was peripheral blood. The origin of the receptors is an elderly woman with acute or convalescent COVID-19. Both conserved end residues are trimmed from each CDR3.

v_gene: TRBV18
j_gene: TRBJ2-3
len: 14
CDR3aa: ASSPERGPRTDTQY

v_gene: TRBV6-1
j_gene: TRBJ1-4
len: 13
CDR3aa: ASSDFSGGNEKLF

v_gene: TRBV9
j_gene: TRBJ1-1
len: 12
CDR3aa: ASGGQGRDTEAF

v_gene: TRBV5-1
j_gene: TRBJ2-3
len: 13
CDR3aa: ASILLDYFTDTQY

v_gene: TRBV11-2
j_gene: TRBJ1-1
len: 13
CDR3aa: ASSFSSNLNTEAF

v_gene: TRBV5-1
j_gene: TRBJ2-5
len: 13
CDR3aa: ASSLVSGGEETQY

v_gene: TRBV10-3
j_gene: TRBJ1-1
len: 11
CDR3aa: AIADRENTEAF

v_gene: TRBV5-5
j_gene: TRBJ1-6
len: 17
CDR3aa: ASSLGFMGGRMNNSPLH

v_gene: TRBV27
j_gene: TRBJ1-2
len: 14
CDR3aa: ASSLSGRVRTYGYT

v_gene: TRBV7-9
j_gene: TRBJ1-2
len: 8
CDR3aa: ASSQIGYT

v_gene: TRBV19
j_gene: TRBJ1-2
len: 12
CDR3aa: ASSIRGSNYGYT

v_gene: TRBV5-4
j_gene: TRBJ2-3
len: 14
CDR3aa: ASSLRLAGASDTQY

v_gene: TRBV12-2
j_gene: TRBJ1-1
len: 17
CDR3aa: ASRLVARDSRVLNTEAF

v_gene: TRBV6-5
j_gene: TRBJ1-5
len: 13
CDR3aa: ASSPGADSNQPQH

v_gene: TRBV7-9
j_gene: TRBJ2-2
len: 14
CDR3aa: ASSLPTSGGTGELF

v_gene: TRBV3-1/TRBV3-2
j_gene: TRBJ1-2
len: 13
CDR3aa: ASSQWQISNYGYT

v_gene: TRBV4-1
j_gene: TRBJ1-4
len: 14
CDR3aa: ASSQAVGGIGEKLF

v_gene: TRBV19
j_gene: TRBJ1-4
len: 15
CDR3aa: ASSVTGTGYTNEKLF

v_gene: TRBV25-1
j_gene: TRBJ1-2
len: 12
CDR3aa: ASSASGRGGGYT

v_gene: TRBV5-8
j_gene: TRBJ2-3
len: 15
CDR3aa: ASSERGGSISTDTQY

v_gene: TRBV11-3
j_gene: TRBJ2-1
len: 13
CDR3aa: ASSLGSGGPSDAF

v_gene: TRBV12-5
j_gene: TRBJ1-1
len: 11
CDR3aa: ASGFRLGGEAF

v_gene: TRBV2
j_gene: TRBJ1-2
len: 12
CDR3aa: ASSAGTGSGGYT

v_gene: TRBV4-1
j_gene: TRBJ2-3
len: 13
CDR3aa: ASSQVLQGPDTQY

v_gene: TRBV4-2
j_gene: TRBJ2-1
len: 15
CDR3aa: ASSQDRGAGGRNEQF

v_gene: TRBV19
j_gene: TRBJ2-3
len: 14
CDR3aa: ASSSSRRGSTDTQY

v_gene: TRBV6-5
j_gene: TRBJ2-2
len: 12
CDR3aa: ATSSGPDTGELF

v_gene: TRBV7-2
j_gene: TRBJ2-7
len: 13
CDR3aa: ASSLTVQGIYEQY

v_gene: TRBV6-5
j_gene: TRBJ1-3
len: 13
CDR3aa: ASSRFGSSGNTIY

v_gene: TRBV19
j_gene: TRBJ1-5
len: 12
CDR3aa: ASSTGGTNQPQH

v_gene: TRBV19
j_gene: TRBJ1-3
len: 14
CDR3aa: ASSIVAGSSGNTIY

v_gene: TRBV3-1/TRBV3-2
j_gene: TRBJ2-2
len: 16
CDR3aa: ASSHPGTSGSDTGELF

v_gene: TRBV10-3
j_gene: TRBJ2-5
len: 13
CDR3aa: AISGTSGGGETQY

v_gene: TRBV30
j_gene: TRBJ1-5
len: 14
CDR3aa: AFDKGQRYSNQPQH

v_gene: TRBV4-1
j_gene: TRBJ1-2
len: 13
CDR3aa: ASSQDVTGFYGYT

v_gene: TRBV5-1
j_gene: TRBJ1-2
len: 11
CDR3aa: ASSMGQEQGYT

v_gene: TRBV7-8
j_gene: TRBJ2-5
len: 14
CDR3aa: ASSLVGGGAWKTQY

v_gene: TRBV30
j_gene: TRBJ2-3
len: 14
CDR3aa: AWSPGTGAGWDTQY

v_gene: TRBV5-4
j_gene: TRBJ1-2
len: 11
CDR3aa: ASSLDRGRGYT

v_gene: TRBV5-6
j_gene: TRBJ2-3
len: 12
CDR3aa: ASSHRGGTDTQY

v_gene: TRBV5-8
j_gene: TRBJ1-2
len: 11
CDR3aa: ASTFDINYGYT

v_gene: TRBV6-2/TRBV6-3
j_gene: TRBJ2-7
len: 13
CDR3aa: ASSLTAGGQGEQY

v_gene: TRBV6-4
j_gene: TRBJ2-3
len: 13
CDR3aa: ASSLGGGGTDTQY

v_gene: TRBV29-1
j_gene: TRBJ2-1
len: 12
CDR3aa: SVDGLAGYNEQF

v_gene: TRBV6-5
j_gene: TRBJ1-1
len: 10
CDR3aa: ASSPTGAVAF

v_gene: TRBV24-1
j_gene: TRBJ1-2
len: 15
CDR3aa: APIYDTAELHPYSYT

v_gene: TRBV3-1/TRBV3-2
j_gene: TRBJ2-1
len: 11
CDR3aa: ASSQDPDSGGF